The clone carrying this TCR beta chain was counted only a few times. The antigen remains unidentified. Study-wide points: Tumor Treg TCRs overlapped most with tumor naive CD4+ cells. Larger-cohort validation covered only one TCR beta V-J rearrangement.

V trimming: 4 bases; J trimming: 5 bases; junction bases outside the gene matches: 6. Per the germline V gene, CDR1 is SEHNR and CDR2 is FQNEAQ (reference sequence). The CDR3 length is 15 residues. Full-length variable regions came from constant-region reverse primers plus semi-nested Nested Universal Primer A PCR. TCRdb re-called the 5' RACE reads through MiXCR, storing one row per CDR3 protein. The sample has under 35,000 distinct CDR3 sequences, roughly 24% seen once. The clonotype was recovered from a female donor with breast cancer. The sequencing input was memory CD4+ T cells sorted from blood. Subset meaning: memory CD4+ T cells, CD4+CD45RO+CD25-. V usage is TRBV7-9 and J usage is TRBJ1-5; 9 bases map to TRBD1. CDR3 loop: CASSSDRGVYQPQHF. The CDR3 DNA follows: TGTGCCAGCAGCTCTGACAGGGGGGTTTATCAGCCCCAGCATTTT.